This TCR beta chain is from a study of cytotoxic CD8 clonotypes in ibrutinib-treated CLL (dated by TCRdb to about 2021). Looking at the study overall: The cohort had 11 relapsed/refractory and roughly 15 treatment-naive patients; roughly 18 were IGHV unmutated. Partial responses were observed in roughly 24 patients and complete responses in 2; after a median follow-up of 68 months, remission was maintained in 14 patients and progression was observed in approximately 12. The response samples were drawn at a median of roughly twelve months into treatment, with a range of about 6 to 40 months. Samples averaged approximately 260,000 productive templates and approximately 100,000 productive rearrangements. Of the approximately 86 people in the trial, around 24 had longitudinal samples available. Cryopreserved peripheral blood mononuclear cells were obtained prior to treatment, at the time of response, and at either disease progression or sustained remission. Every remission and progressive disease sample was obtained while ibrutinib was still being received by the patients. What the authors observed across the whole study: Public clonotypes were rare and either shrank or stayed stable during treatment, and the rise in clonality at ibrutinib response reflected expansion of private clonotypes. At baseline, clonality was higher than in age-matched healthy donors and showed a strong correlation with circulating CD8+ T-cell counts. An increase in clonality was observed at ibrutinib response, with clonality remaining stable during sustained remission and falling back toward baseline at progression. Sampling times were not matched between sustained-remission and progressing patients, and lymph node repertoires were not studied.

Each clonotype received, on average, about 9.7x coverage in deep resolution sequencing performed on a MiSeq, where the target depth lay between 1 in 1 million and 1 in 200,000 T cells. The immunoSEQ hsTCRB Kit was used to generate TCR beta libraries. In the authors' own workflow: ImmunoSEQ Data Assistant and ImmunoSEQ Analyzer were used for data analysis, and V, D and J genes were assigned according to IMGT definitions. Clonality, which ranges from 0 to 1, was calculated as one minus the normalized Shannon entropy of productive rearrangement frequencies. Only overrepresented clonotypes making up at least 0.05% of each patient's repertoire were included in the public clonotype analysis. Repertoires from some twelve age-matched healthy donors in immuneACCESS were used as clonality controls. In its TCRdb copy, this immuneACCESS table keeps in-frame sequences only and misses some clones. Where compared with another copy, unresolved V genes explain less than half of these, and the others have no known cause. That table is the source of V, J and clone size, and D and trimming were worked out from the DNA. This sample holds 30,000 to 50,000 clones; about 65% were observed only once. 6% to 8% of the sample goes to the ten largest clones.

Per the publication, the time point label means: progressive disease on ibrutinib. Roughly 2.2 micrograms of genomic DNA were extracted from cryopreserved PBMCs for TCR beta library preparation. Longitudinal blood samples from CLL patients on ibrutinib monotherapy underwent high-throughput TCR beta sequencing. The patients were enrolled in a single-center, open-label phase 2 trial of ibrutinib monotherapy. Comments on this clone: The target of this receptor is not known. No qualities accompany the bases; no much larger clone lies one base away.

The germline V gene sets CDR1 to KGHSH and CDR2 to LQKENI. At the junction V is shortened by 3 bases and J by 4 bases, with 16 bases in between. The CDR3 goes from the cysteine to the phenylalanine over 15 residues. Only the CDR3 portion is preserved as DNA: 45 bases, with reading frame beginning at the first base. This receptor chain uses TRBV18 and TRBJ2-7; TRBD2 could be the D gene, as 6 bases match. The receptor comes from a human donor with chronic lymphocytic leukemia. The sequencing used PBMCs, collected at disease progression, from a patient treated with ibrutinib. The DNA reads as follows: TGTGCCAGCTCACCGCGTGCGGGGCCATTATACGAGCAGTACTTC. The encoded protein is CASSPRAGPLYEQYF.